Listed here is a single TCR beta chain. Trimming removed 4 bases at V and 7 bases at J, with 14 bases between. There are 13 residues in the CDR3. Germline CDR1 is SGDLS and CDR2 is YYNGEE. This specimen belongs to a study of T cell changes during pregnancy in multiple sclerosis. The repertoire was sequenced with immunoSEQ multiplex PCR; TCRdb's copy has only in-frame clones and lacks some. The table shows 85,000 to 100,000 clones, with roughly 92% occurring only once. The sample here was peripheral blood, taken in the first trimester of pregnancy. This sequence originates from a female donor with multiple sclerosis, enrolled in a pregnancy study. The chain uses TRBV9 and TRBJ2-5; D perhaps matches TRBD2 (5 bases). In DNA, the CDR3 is TGTGCCAGCAGCCCGAGCGGAGATCGGACCCAGTACTTC. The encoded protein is CASSPSGDRTQYF.